This T cell receptor beta chain was captured in a study of high-grade serous ovarian cancer treatment subgroups. About the study: Samples averaged 14,192 reads and 7,000 or so unique TCR beta rearrangements. The study's findings and limits: TCR relatedness rose with neoantigen level and trended with mutation load. Same-patient tumor repertoires overlapped at roughly 0.11 to 0.79; different patients barely overlapped.

Only one count was recorded for this clone. Its target is not known. Tumor tissue was taken before any definitive surgery or chemotherapy was given. CDR1 SGHDT and CDR2 YYEEEE come from the germline V gene. The V and J ends lost 0 bases and 0 bases respectively, with 13 bases between them. The CDR3 totals 17 residues. TCRdb's copy holds only in-frame clones and misses some; the assay was immunoSEQ multiplex PCR. The profile shows more than 15,000 clones, 73% of them singletons. The sequenced material came from tumor tissue. This TCR came from a human donor with high-grade serous ovarian cancer. This chain links TRBV5-6 with TRBJ1-5; the D is unclear. CDR3 bases: TGTGCCAGCAGCTTGGGTTCAGCTCCCTTTAGCAATCAGCCCCAGCATTTT. Translation gives CASSLGSAPFSNQPQHF.